These 7 T cell receptor beta chains originate from one sample sequenced in a study of cytomegalovirus exposure and HLA in healthy donors. TCRdb's copy holds only in-frame clones and misses some; the assay was immunoSEQ multiplex PCR. The data show 90,000 to 130,000 clones, under 85% seen once. Sequencing was done on a sample of PBMCs. The receptors derive from a woman between 18 and 29 years old in good health and CMV-seronegative.

V gene TRBV19 combines with J gene TRBJ1-2, with a weak D call TRBD1 (6 bases). The CDR3 totals 13 residues. V was trimmed by 5 bases and J by 6 bases, leaving 13 bases between them. The germline V gene encodes CDR1 LNHDA and CDR2 SQIVND (reference sequence). DNA of the CDR3: TGTGCCAGTAGTGCTGAACAGGGCGATGGCTACACCTTC. Translating it yields CASSAEQGDGYTF. Looking up the rest from reference TRBV19 and TRBJ1-2 gives the full variable domain: DGGITQSPKYLFRKEGQNVTLSCEQNLNHDAMYWYRQDPGQGLRLIYYSQIVNDFQKGDIAEGYSVSREKKESFPLTVTSAQKNPTAFYLCASSAEQGDGYTFGSGTRLTVV.

The V and J genes are TRBV19 and TRBJ1-5; 7 bases are shared with TRBD1. Trimming at V came to 7 bases and at J to 7 bases, leaving 7 bases not matched to a gene. CDR3 size: 13 residues. Looked up from germline, CDR1 is LNHDA and CDR2 is SQIVND (reference sequence). This chain's CDR3 is CASKAGGGQPQHF. For the CDR3, the DNA is TGTGCCAGTAAAGCGGGAGGGGGCCAGCCCCAGCATTTT.

V usage is TRBV9 and J usage is TRBJ2-1; 8 bases are a match to TRBD2. This CDR3 has 16 amino acids. Germline assignment: CDR1 SGDLS and CDR2 YYNGEE. V shed 3 bases and J 8 bases; nucleotides not matched to a gene: 13. For the CDR3, the DNA is TGTGCCAGCAGCGGGACCGGGACTAGGTACCTCTATGAGCAGTTCTTC. Residues: CASSGTGTRYLYEQFF.

This clone appeared a single time. The chain is built from TRBV5-3 and TRBJ1-2; the match to TRBD1 covers 9 bases. TRBV5-3 is labeled an ORF, and its function is uncertain. V lost 0 bases and J lost 6; bases outside the gene matches: 9. This CDR3 contains 16 residues. The CDR3 loop is CARSLARDRARDGYTF. The CDR3 coding sequence is TGTGCCAGAAGCTTGGCCCGGGACAGGGCTAGGGATGGCTACACCTTC.

The V and J genes are TRBV7-3 and TRBJ2-2, with D possibly matching TRBD1 (5 bases). V lost 2 bases and J lost 7, with 8 bases in between. The germline CDR1 and CDR2 sequences are SGHTA and FQGTGA. This CDR3 is 13 amino acids long. The CDR3 region has the DNA TGTGCCAGCAGCTTACAGGGATTCGGGGAGCTGTTTTTT. Its translation is CASSLQGFGELFF.

CDR3 sequence: CASSLTDSSYEQYF. DNA for the CDR3: TGCGCCAGCAGCTTAACCGACAGCTCCTACGAGCAGTACTTC. The V gene is TRBV5-1, the J gene TRBJ2-7; TRBD1 might be the D (5 bases). CDR3 length equals 14 residues. The germline V gene has CDR1 SGHRS and CDR2 YFSETQ. V lost 2 bases, J lost 0 bases, and 9 bases lay in between. The whole variable domain, filled in from reference TRBV5-1 and TRBJ2-7, reads KAGVTQTPRYLIKTRGQQVTLSCSPISGHRSVSWYQQTPGQGLQFLFEYFSETQRNKGNFPGRFSGRQFSNSRSEMNVSTLELGDSALYLCASSLTDSSYEQYFGPGTRLTVT.

This clone occurred a few times. The chain carries TRBV5-1 and TRBJ1-2, with D perhaps TRBD1 (6 bases). V was cut by 4 bases and J by 4 bases, with 11 bases left in between. CDR1 and CDR2 (germline): SGHRS, YFSETQ. There are 13 residues in the CDR3. The CDR3 nucleotides are TGCGCCAGCAGCCCCATAGGGGGCTATGGCTACACCTTC. Translation: CASSPIGGYGYTF.